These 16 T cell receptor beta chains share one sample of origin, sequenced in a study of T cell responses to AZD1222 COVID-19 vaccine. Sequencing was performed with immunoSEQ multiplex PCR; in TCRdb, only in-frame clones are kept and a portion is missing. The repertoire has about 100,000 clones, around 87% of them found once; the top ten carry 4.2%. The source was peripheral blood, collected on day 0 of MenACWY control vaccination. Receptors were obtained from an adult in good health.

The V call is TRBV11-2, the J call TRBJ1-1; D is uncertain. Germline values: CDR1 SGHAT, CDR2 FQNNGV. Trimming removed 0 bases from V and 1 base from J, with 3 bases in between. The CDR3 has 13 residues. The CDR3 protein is CASSLERNTEAFF. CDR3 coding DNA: TGTGCCAGCAGCTTAGAAAGGAACACTGAAGCTTTCTTT.

This CDR3 reads CARQSDTYNSPLHF. Here the CDR3 DNA reads TGTGCCCGCCAGTCTGACACGTATAATTCACCCCTCCACTTT. The chain carries TRBV6-5 and TRBJ1-6, with D uncertain. The ends were cut back, 11 bases at V and 4 bases at J, with 15 bases in the middle. The CDR3 extends over 14 amino acids. The germline CDR1 and CDR2 sequences are MNHEY and SVGAGI.

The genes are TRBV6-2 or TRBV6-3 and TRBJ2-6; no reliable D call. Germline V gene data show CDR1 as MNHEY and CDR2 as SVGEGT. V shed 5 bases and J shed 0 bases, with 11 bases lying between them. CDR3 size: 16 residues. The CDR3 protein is CASSRAQTSGANVLTF. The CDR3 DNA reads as TGTGCCAGCAGTCGTGCACAAACCTCTGGGGCCAACGTCCTGACTTTC.

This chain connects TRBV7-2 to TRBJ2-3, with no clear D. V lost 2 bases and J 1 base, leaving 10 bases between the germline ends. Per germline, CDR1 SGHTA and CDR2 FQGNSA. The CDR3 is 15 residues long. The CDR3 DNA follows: TGTGCCAGCAGCTTATCGGCTCGGCGCACAGATACGCAGTATTTT. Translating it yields CASSLSARRTDTQYF.

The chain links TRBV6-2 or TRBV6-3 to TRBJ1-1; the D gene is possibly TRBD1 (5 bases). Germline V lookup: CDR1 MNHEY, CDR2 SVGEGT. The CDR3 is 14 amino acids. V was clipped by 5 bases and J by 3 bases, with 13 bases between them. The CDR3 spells CASSVQEGYTEAFF. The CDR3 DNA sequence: TGTGCCAGCAGTGTTCAGGAGGGGTACACTGAAGCTTTCTTT.

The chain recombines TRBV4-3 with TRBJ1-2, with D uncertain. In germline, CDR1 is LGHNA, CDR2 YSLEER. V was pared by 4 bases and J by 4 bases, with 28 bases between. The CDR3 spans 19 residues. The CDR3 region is CASSPGFGQTQTRIYGYTF. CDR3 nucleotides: TGCGCCAGCAGCCCCGGTTTTGGGCAAACCCAAACCCGAATCTATGGCTACACCTTC.

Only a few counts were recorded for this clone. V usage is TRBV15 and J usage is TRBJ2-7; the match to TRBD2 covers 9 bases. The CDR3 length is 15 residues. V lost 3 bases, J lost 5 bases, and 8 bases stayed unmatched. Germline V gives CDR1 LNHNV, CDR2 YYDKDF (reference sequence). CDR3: CATSSTSGWEDEQYF. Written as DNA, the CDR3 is TGTGCCACCAGCAGCACTAGCGGGTGGGAGGACGAGCAGTACTTC.

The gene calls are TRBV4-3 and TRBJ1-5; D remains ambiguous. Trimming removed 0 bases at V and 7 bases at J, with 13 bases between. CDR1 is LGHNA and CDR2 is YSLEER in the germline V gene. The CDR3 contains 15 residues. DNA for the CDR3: TGCGCCAGCAGCCAAGATACCAATATTGGCCAGCCCCAGCATTTT. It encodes CASSQDTNIGQPQHF.

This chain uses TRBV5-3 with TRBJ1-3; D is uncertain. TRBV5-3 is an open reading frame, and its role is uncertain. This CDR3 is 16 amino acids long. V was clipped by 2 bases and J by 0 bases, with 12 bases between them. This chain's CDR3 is CARSFIQSYSGNTIYF. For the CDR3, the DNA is TGTGCCAGAAGCTTTATTCAGAGTTACTCTGGAAACACCATATATTTT.

CDR3 in amino acids: CASSPPGGAQGYTF. The CDR3 bases are TGTGCCAGCTCACCACCCGGGGGGGCGCAGGGCTACACCTTC. V usage is TRBV18 and J usage is TRBJ1-2; TRBD1 is a possible D gene (6 bases). The V end was cut by 0 bases, the J end by 8 bases, with 13 bases between. The CDR3 totals 14 residues. Germline CDR1 and CDR2: KGHSH and LQKENI.

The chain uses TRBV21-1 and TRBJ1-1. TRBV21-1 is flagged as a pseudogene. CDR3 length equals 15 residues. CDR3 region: CASSPKAEMNTEAFF. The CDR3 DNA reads TGTGCCAGCAGCCCAAAGGCAGAAATGAACACTGAAGCTTTCTTT.

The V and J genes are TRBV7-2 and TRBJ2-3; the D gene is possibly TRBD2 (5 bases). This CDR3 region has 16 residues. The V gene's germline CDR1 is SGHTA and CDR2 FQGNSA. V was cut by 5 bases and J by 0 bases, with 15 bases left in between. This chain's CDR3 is CASSPVSGLSTDTQYF. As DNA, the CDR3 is TGTGCCAGCAGCCCAGTCAGCGGTCTGAGCACAGATACGCAGTATTTT.

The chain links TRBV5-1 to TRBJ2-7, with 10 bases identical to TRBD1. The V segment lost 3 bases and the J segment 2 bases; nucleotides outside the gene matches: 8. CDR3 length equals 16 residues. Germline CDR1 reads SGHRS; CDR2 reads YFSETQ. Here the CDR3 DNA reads TGCGCCAGCAGCTCCTCTGCGGGACAGGGGACCTACGAGCAGTACTTC. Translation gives CASSSSAGQGTYEQYF. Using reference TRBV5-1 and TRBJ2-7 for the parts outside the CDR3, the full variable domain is KAGVTQTPRYLIKTRGQQVTLSCSPISGHRSVSWYQQTPGQGLQFLFEYFSETQRNKGNFPGRFSGRQFSNSRSEMNVSTLELGDSALYLCASSSSAGQGTYEQYFGPGTRLTVT.

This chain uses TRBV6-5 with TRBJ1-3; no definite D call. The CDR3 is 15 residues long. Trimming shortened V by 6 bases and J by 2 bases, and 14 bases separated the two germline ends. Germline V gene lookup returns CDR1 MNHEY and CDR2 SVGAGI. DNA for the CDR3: TGTGCCAGCAGAAACCCAGGAGACACTGGAAACACCATATATTTT. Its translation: CASRNPGDTGNTIYF.

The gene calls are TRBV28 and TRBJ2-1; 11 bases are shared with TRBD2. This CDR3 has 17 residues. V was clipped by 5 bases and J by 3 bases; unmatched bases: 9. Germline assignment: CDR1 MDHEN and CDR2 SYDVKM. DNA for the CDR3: TGTGCCAGCAGTCGCCTACTAGCGGGGGCATTCTACAATGAGCAGTTCTTC. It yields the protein CASSRLLAGAFYNEQFF.

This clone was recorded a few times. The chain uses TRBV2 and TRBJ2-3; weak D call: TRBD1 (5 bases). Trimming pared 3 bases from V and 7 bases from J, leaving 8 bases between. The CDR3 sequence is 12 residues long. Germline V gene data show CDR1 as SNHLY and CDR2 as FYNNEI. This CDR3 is CASSEGLYTQYF. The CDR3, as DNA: TGTGCCAGCAGTGAGGGGCTATATACGCAGTATTTT.